The 19 T cell receptor beta chains below come from one sample, sequenced in a study of Ad26.COV2.S vaccination and SARS-CoV-2 variants. Profiled with immunoSEQ multiplex PCR; TCRdb holds only in-frame clones, not every one. The sample lists approximately 480,000 clones, around 88% occurring once. The treatment denotes: 15 to 20 received Ad26.COV2.S at low or high dose, single or two shots; roughly five received placebo; per-sample allocation not given. On day 63 after the first injection, vaccine and placebo recipients gave samples. Sequenced here: peripheral blood, sampled in a trial of Ad26.COV2.S vaccine versus placebo. Receptor source: a person between 18 and 65 years old who received the Ad26.COV2.S COVID-19 vaccine or a placebo.

In its sample, this clone was seen once. The CDR3 here is CASSLGGWGEQFF. In DNA form, the CDR3 reads TGTGCCAGCAGCTTGGGAGGCTGGGGTGAGCAGTTCTTC. This chain connects TRBV5-6 to TRBJ2-1, with no clear D. CDR3 length equals 13 residues. The V end lost 0 bases, the J end lost 9 bases, and 10 bases lay between the germline ends. Germline lookup yields CDR1 SGHDT and CDR2 YYEEEE. The whole variable domain, filled in from reference TRBV5-6 and TRBJ2-1, reads DAGVTQSPTHLIKTRGQQVTLRCSPKSGHDTVSWYQQALGQGPQFIFQYYEEEERQRGNFPDRFSGHQFPNYSSELNVNALLLGDSALYLCASSLGGWGEQFFGPGTRLTVL.

J is TRBJ2-7 and V is TRBV30; 7 positions agree with TRBD1. The germline gives CDR1 GTSNPN, CDR2 SVGIG (reference sequence). This CDR3 has 14 amino acids. Losses at the gene ends were 3 bases for V and 4 bases for J; bases not matched to a gene: 9. CDR3 in amino acids: CAWRAGGRRYEQYF. In DNA form, the CDR3 reads TGTGCCTGGAGAGCAGGGGGACGGAGGTACGAGCAGTACTTC.

V usage is TRBV3-1 (or the pseudogene TRBV3-2) and J usage is TRBJ2-7, with 11 nucleotides matching TRBD1. V was pared by 2 bases and J by 5 bases, with 8 bases of the junction left unmatched. Germline V gene lookup returns CDR1 LGHDT and CDR2 YNNKEL (reference sequence). This CDR3 is 16 amino acids long. CDR3 nucleotides: TGTGCCAGCAGCCAACGTGTGGGGACAGGGGGTCACGAGCAGTACTTC. Amino acids: CASSQRVGTGGHEQYF.

The genes are TRBV15 and TRBJ1-6, with D uncertain. In germline, CDR1 is LNHNV, CDR2 YYDKDF (reference sequence). The CDR3 spans 15 residues. V lost 0 bases, J lost 6 bases, and 9 bases lay in between. CDR3: CATSRDPRGNSPLHF. The DNA for the CDR3 is TGTGCCACCAGCAGAGATCCCCGGGGTAATTCACCCCTCCACTTT.

CDR3 amino acids: CASTPGTSNEQFF. In nucleotides, the CDR3 is TGTGCCAGCACCCCCGGGACTTCCAATGAGCAGTTCTTC. The chain uses TRBV2 and TRBJ2-1, with D maybe TRBD2 (6 bases). Germline assignment: CDR1 SNHLY and CDR2 FYNNEI. Trimming left V 7 bases short and J 6 bases short, with 13 bases between. The CDR3 runs 13 residues.

The chain links TRBV30 to TRBJ1-2; D is perhaps TRBD1 (6 bases). The ends were cut back, 1 base at V and 4 bases at J, with 19 bases in the middle. The CDR3 has 16 residues. Per the germline V gene, CDR1 is GTSNPN and CDR2 is SVGIG (reference sequence). The CDR3 bases are TGTGCCTGGAGTGCCCCAGGGGCGGGGTACAGCTATGGCTACACCTTC. Its protein product is CAWSAPGAGYSYGYTF.

The V call is TRBV10-3, the J call TRBJ1-6, with D possibly being TRBD1 (6 bases). V lost 3 bases and J lost 9, with 18 bases in between. This CDR3 region has 16 residues. Germline loops: CDR1 ENHRY, CDR2 SYGVKD. CDR3 protein: CAISDPPGTKASPLHF. As DNA, the CDR3 is TGTGCCATCAGTGACCCCCCCGGGACAAAAGCTTCACCCCTCCACTTT.

The genes are TRBV7-9 and TRBJ2-3, with 10 bases fitting TRBD1. V shed 5 bases and J 3 bases; nucleotides not matched to a gene: 8. CDR1 SEHNR and CDR2 FQNEAQ come from the germline V gene (reference sequence). There are 16 residues in the CDR3. The chain's CDR3 is CASSPGQGGGTDTQYF. In nucleotides, the CDR3 is TGTGCCAGCAGCCCCGGACAGGGGGGCGGGACAGATACGCAGTATTTT.

In its sample, this clone is medium-sized (0.01 to 0.1%). V usage is TRBV29-1 and J usage is TRBJ1-1, with no clear D. Per the germline V gene, CDR1 is SQVTM and CDR2 is ANQGSEA. Trimming took off 2 bases at V and 1 base at J, with 8 bases between the two ends. The CDR3 extends over 13 amino acids. This CDR3 reads CSVEHGTNTEAFF. In DNA, the CDR3 is TGCAGCGTTGAACACGGAACGAACACTGAAGCTTTCTTT.

The chain joins TRBV27 to TRBJ2-1; 10 bases agree with TRBD2. V lost 8 bases and J lost 8; bases outside the gene matches: 6. This CDR3 comprises 13 residues. CDR1 and CDR2 (germline): MNHEY, SMNVEV (reference sequence). This CDR3 reads CASSKREGDEQFF. CDR3 bases: TGTGCCAGCTCGAAGCGGGAGGGCGATGAGCAGTTCTTC.

This rearrangement joins TRBV30 to TRBJ1-6; D unclear. The V end lost 1 base, the J end lost 3 bases, and 7 bases lay between the germline ends. The CDR3 covers 14 residues. Germline values: CDR1 GTSNPN, CDR2 SVGIG (reference sequence). The CDR3 protein is CAWSASVYNSPLHF. For the CDR3, the DNA is TGTGCCTGGAGTGCTTCGGTCTATAATTCACCCCTCCACTTT.

V and J are TRBV28 and TRBJ2-5, with D uncertain. V was clipped by 4 bases and J by 4 bases, with 19 bases between them. The CDR3 length is 16 residues. CDR1 MDHEN and CDR2 SYDVKM come from the germline V gene. Here the CDR3 reads CASSSRLRPNLETQYF. The CDR3 bases are TGTGCCAGCAGTTCTCGACTTCGCCCGAATTTAGAGACCCAGTACTTC.

The J gene is TRBJ2-1, the V gene TRBV2; D is uncertain. Germline V gives CDR1 SNHLY, CDR2 FYNNEI. The CDR3 consists of 10 residues. The V end was cut by 11 bases, the J end by 4 bases, with 6 bases between. CDR3 in DNA: TGTGCCCGCCAGTACAATGAGCAGTTCTTC. It translates to CARQYNEQFF. Variable domain in full (rest from reference TRBV2 and TRBJ2-1): EPEVTQTPSHQVTQMGQEVILRCVPISNHLYFYWYRQILGQKVEFLVSFYNNEISEKSEIFDDQFSVERPDGSNFTLKIRSTKLEDSAMYFCARQYNEQFFGPGTRLTVL.

V gene TRBV7-3 combines with J gene TRBJ2-2; TRBD2 is a possible D gene (6 bases). Trimming shortened V by 5 bases and J by 6 bases, and 13 bases separated the two germline ends. The germline gives CDR1 SGHTA, CDR2 FQGTGA. The CDR3 has 14 amino acids. The CDR3 loop is CASSQRASPGELFF. The CDR3 bases are TGTGCCAGCAGCCAGCGGGCCTCCCCCGGGGAGCTGTTTTTT.

The gene calls are TRBV11-2 and TRBJ2-3; 13 nucleotides agree with TRBD2. Germline CDR1 and CDR2: SGHAT and FQNNGV. With 5 bases clipped from V and 6 bases from J, the junction kept 11 bases outside the gene matches. The CDR3 extends over 17 amino acids. CDR3 sequence: CASSIGTSGAPTDTQYF. In DNA, the CDR3 is TGTGCCAGCAGCATCGGGACTAGCGGGGCACCGACGGATACGCAGTATTTT.

This clone appeared a few times. This sequence joins TRBV19 and TRBJ1-1; 8 bases align to TRBD1. This CDR3 comprises 15 residues. Trimming took 5 bases from V and 4 from J; bases not matched to a gene: 9. Germline lookup yields CDR1 LNHDA and CDR2 SQIVND (reference sequence). The CDR3: CASSGNRGKGTEAFF. The DNA of the CDR3 is TGTGCCAGTAGTGGCAACAGGGGGAAAGGCACTGAAGCTTTCTTT.

The chain employs TRBV7-2 and TRBJ1-1; D unclear. This CDR3 spans 14 amino acids. Looked up from germline, CDR1 is SGHTA and CDR2 is FQGNSA. V was cut by 0 bases and J by 1 base, with 6 bases left in between. As DNA, the CDR3 is TGTGCCAGCAGCTTAGCGCCTCAGAACACTGAAGCTTTCTTT. It is translated as CASSLAPQNTEAFF.

The CDR3 is CASSFSPSGRLGQYF. For the CDR3, the DNA is TGTGCCAGCAGCTTTTCTCCTAGCGGGAGATTGGGGCAGTACTTC. The chain combines TRBV5-8 with TRBJ2-7; 10 nucleotides match TRBD2. CDR3 length: 15 residues. In germline, CDR1 is SGHTS, CDR2 YDEGEE. After removal of 2 bases from V and 9 bases from J, the junction contained 11 bases not matched to a gene.

CDR3 loop: CASSFGVSGNTIYF. CDR3 nucleotides: TGTGCCAGCAGCTTCGGGGTCTCTGGAAACACCATATATTTT. The chain recombines TRBV9 with TRBJ1-3; D is ambiguous. V lost 4 bases to trimming and J lost 0 bases, with 8 bases between them. Per germline, CDR1 SGDLS and CDR2 YYNGEE. The CDR3 has 14 residues. Full variable domain (outside the CDR3, taken from reference TRBV9 and TRBJ1-3): DSGVTQTPKHLITATGQRVTLRCSPRSGDLSVYWYQQSLDQGLQFLIQYYNGEERAKGNILERFSAQQFPDLHSELNLSSLELGDSALYFCASSFGVSGNTIYFGEGSWLTVV.